This TCR beta chain was recorded in a study of OX40 agonist ivuxolimab in advanced cancers. Study details: Across the patients, intravenous ivuxolimab was delivered every 2 weeks at 0.01 to 10 mg/kg. Patients in dose escalation had liver, melanoma, kidney or head and neck cancers.

Study-level findings and limits: Expanded peripheral T cells had an undetermined antigen specificity. Relative to CD4+, CD8+ T cells held more expanded clones on average.

Profiled with immunoSEQ multiplex PCR; TCRdb holds only in-frame clones, not every one. The sample holds tens of thousands of clones, about 90% seen once. With regard to this clone: Its target is unknown.

Trimming left V 1 base short and J 7 bases short, with 14 bases between. The germline V gene encodes CDR1 MGHRA and CDR2 YSYEKL. There are 14 residues in the CDR3. Sequenced material: CD4+ or CD8+ T cells sorted from blood, taken in a trial of the OX40 agonist ivuxolimab. The origin of this receptor is an adult with an advanced solid tumor such as melanoma, head and neck, liver or kidney cancer. The V call is TRBV4-1, the J call TRBJ2-7, with D maybe TRBD1 (5 bases). CDR3 sequence (DNA): TGCGCCAGCAGCCAAGTAACAGGCTCTTTGGAGCAGTACTTC. It encodes CASSQVTGSLEQYF.